This record concerns one TCR beta chain sequence. The data originate from a study of blood T cell repertoires in COVID-19. The assay was immunoSEQ multiplex PCR, and TCRdb's table has in-frame clones only and misses some. Of around 170,000 clones in the sample, about 85% are singletons; the top ten hold roughly 2.9%. The CDR3 loop spans 16 amino acids. The trim removed 2 bases at V and 2 bases at J, leaving 4 bases unmatched. Per germline, CDR1 SGHAT and CDR2 FQNNGV. The sample consisted of peripheral blood. This chain uses TRBV11-2 with TRBJ2-1, with TRBD1 matching over 9 bases. This TCR derives from a woman between 25 and 40 years old with active or convalescent COVID-19. Here the CDR3 reads CASSLSGTGPYNEQFF. The CDR3 nucleotides are TGTGCCAGCAGCTTATCCGGGACAGGGCCCTACAATGAGCAGTTCTTC.